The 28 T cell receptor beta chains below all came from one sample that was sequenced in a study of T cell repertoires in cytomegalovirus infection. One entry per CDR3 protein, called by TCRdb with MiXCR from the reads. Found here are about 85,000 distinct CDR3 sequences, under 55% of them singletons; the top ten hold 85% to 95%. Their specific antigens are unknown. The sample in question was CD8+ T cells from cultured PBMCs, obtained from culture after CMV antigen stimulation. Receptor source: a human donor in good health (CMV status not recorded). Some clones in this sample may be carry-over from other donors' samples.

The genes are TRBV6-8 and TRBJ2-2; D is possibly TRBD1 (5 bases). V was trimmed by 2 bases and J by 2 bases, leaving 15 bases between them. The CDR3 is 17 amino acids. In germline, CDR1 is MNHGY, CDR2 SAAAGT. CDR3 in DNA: TGTGCCAGCAGTTACGCCCTAAGTGGACAAAACACCGGGGAGCTGTTTTTT. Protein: CASSYALSGQNTGELFF.

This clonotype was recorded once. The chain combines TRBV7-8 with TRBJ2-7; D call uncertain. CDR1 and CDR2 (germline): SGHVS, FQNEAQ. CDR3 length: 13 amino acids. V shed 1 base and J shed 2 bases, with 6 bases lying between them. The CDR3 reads CASSLDLPYEQYF. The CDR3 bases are TGTGCCAGCAGCTTAGACTTACCCTACGAGCAGTACTTC.

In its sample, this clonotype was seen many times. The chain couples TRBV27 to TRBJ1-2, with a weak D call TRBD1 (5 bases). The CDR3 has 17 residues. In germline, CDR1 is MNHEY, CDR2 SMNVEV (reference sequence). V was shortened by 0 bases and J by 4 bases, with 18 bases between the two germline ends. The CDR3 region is CASSLSVTQGLSYGYTF. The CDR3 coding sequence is TGTGCCAGCAGTTTATCGGTAACGCAGGGTTTATCCTATGGCTACACCTTC.

As DNA, the CDR3 is TGTGCCAGCAGCTTAGGGACGCAGAACACTGAAGCTTTCTTT. Its translation: CASSLGTQNTEAFF. The chain is built from TRBV7-6 and TRBJ1-1; no firm D call. The germline CDR1 and CDR2 sequences are SGHVS and FNYEAQ. The V gene lost 1 base and the J gene lost 1 base, with 7 bases spanning the gap. This CDR3 is 14 amino acids long.

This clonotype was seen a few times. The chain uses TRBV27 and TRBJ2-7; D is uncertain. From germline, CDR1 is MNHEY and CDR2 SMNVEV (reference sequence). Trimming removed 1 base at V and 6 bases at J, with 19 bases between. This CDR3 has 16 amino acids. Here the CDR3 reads CASSLLSSERLGEQYF. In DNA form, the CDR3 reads TGTGCCAGCAGTTTATTGTCCTCCGAACGGCTCGGCGAGCAGTACTTC.

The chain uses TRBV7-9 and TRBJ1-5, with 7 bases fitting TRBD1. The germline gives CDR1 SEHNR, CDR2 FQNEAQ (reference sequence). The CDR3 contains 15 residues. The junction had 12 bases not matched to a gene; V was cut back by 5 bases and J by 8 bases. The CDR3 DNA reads TGTGCCAGCAGCCCCGGGACAGCTAGAAAAAAGCCCCAGCATTTT. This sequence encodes CASSPGTARKKPQHF.

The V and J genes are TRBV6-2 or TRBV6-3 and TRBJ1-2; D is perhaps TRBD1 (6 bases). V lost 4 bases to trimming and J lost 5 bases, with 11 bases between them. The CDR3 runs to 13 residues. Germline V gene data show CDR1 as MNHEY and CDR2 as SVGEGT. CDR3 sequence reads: CASSLQGFYGYTF. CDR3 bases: TGTGCCAGCAGTTTACAGGGATTTTATGGCTACACCTTC.

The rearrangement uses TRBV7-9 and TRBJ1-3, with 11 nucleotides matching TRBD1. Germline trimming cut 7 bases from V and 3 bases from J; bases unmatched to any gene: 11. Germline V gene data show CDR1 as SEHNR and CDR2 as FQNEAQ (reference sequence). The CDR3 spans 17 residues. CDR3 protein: CASTHLDRGLFGNTIYF. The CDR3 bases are TGTGCCAGCACTCATTTGGACAGGGGGCTGTTTGGAAACACCATATATTTT.

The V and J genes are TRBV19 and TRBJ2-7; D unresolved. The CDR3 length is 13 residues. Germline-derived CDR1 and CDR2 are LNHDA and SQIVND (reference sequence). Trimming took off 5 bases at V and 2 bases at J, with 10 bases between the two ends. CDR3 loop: CASSFDFAYEQYF. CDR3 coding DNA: TGTGCCAGTAGTTTCGACTTTGCCTACGAGCAGTACTTC.

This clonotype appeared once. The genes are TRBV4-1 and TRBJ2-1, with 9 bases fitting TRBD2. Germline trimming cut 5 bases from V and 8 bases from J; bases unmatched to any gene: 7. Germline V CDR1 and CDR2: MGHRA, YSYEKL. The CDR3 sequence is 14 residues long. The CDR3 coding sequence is TGCGCCAGCAGCAAGATAGCGGGAGTGGATGAGCAGTTCTTC. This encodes CASSKIAGVDEQFF.

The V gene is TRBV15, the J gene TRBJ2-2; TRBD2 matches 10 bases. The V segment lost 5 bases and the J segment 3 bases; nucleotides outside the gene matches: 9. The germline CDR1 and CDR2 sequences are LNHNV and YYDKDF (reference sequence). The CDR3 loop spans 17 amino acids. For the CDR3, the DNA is TGTGCCACCAGCCGACAAACTAGCGGGGCCTACACCGGGGAGCTGTTTTTT. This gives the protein CATSRQTSGAYTGELFF.

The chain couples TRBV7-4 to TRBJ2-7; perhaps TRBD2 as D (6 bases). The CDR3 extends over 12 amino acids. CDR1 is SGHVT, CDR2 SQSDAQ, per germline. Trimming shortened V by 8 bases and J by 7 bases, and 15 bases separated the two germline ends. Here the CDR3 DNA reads TGTGCCAGCCACGGGGAAGGGAGGGAGCAGTACTTC. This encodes CASHGEGREQYF.

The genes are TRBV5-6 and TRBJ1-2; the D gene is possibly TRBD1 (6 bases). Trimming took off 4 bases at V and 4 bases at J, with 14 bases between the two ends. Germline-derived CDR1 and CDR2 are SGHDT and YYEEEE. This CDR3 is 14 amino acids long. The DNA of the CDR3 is TGTGCCAGCAGCGTTCGGACAGATCCCTATGGCTACACCTTC. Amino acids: CASSVRTDPYGYTF. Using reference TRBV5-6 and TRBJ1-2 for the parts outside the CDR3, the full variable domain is DAGVTQSPTHLIKTRGQQVTLRCSPKSGHDTVSWYQQALGQGPQFIFQYYEEEERQRGNFPDRFSGHQFPNYSSELNVNALLLGDSALYLCASSVRTDPYGYTFGSGTRLTVV.

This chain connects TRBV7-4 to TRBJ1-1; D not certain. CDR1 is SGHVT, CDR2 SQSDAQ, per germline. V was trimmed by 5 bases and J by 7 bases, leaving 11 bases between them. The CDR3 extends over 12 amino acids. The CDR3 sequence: CASSLRTDEAFF. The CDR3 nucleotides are TGTGCCAGCAGCCTTCGGACGGATGAAGCTTTCTTT. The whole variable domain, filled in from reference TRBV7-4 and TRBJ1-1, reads GAGVSQSPRYKVAKRGRDVALRCDSISGHVTLYWYRQTLGQGSEVLTYSQSDAQRDKSGRPSGRFSAERPERSVSTLKIQRTEQGDSAVYLCASSLRTDEAFFGQGTRLTVV.

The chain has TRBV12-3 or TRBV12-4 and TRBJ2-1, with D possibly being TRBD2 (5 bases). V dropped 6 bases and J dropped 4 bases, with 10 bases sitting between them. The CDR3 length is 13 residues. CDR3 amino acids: CASRDTSYNEQFF. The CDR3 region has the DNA TGTGCCAGCAGGGATACTAGTTACAATGAGCAGTTCTTC.

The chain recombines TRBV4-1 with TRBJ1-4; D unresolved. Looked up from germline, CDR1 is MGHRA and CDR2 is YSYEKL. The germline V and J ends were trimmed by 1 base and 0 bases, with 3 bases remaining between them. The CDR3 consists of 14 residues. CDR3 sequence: CASSQAATNEKLFF. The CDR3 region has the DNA TGCGCCAGCAGCCAAGCAGCAACTAATGAAAAACTGTTTTTT.

The CDR3 sequence: CASGLAGGGDYEQYF. CDR3 DNA sequence: TGTGCTAGTGGTTTGGCTGGAGGGGGGGATTACGAGCAGTACTTC. The J gene is TRBJ2-7, the V gene TRBV12-5, with D perhaps matching TRBD2 (7 bases). The CDR3 contains 15 residues. Germline-derived CDR1 and CDR2 are LGHNT and FRNRAP. The V end was cut by 1 base, the J end by 4 bases, with 14 bases between.

The CDR3 DNA is TGTGCCAGCAGCTATTCTTTTGGACAGGAGGAGCAGTACTTC. Amino acids: CASSYSFGQEEQYF. This sequence joins TRBV5-5 and TRBJ2-7; 7 nucleotides align to TRBD1. Germline CDR1 SGHKS, CDR2 YYEKEE (reference sequence). There are 14 residues in the CDR3. V lost 3 bases to trimming and J lost 7 bases; unmatched junction nucleotides: 10. The complete variable domain, with remaining parts taken from reference TRBV5-5 and TRBJ2-7, reads DAGVTQSPTHLIKTRGQQVTLRCSPISGHKSVSWYQQVLGQGPQFIFQYYEKEERGRGNFPDRFSARQFPNYSSELNVNALLLGDSALYLCASSYSFGQEEQYFGPGTRLTVT.

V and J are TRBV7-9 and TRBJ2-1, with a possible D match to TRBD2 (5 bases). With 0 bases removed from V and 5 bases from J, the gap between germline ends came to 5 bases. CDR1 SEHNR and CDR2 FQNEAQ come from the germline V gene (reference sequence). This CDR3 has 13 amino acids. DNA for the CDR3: TGTGCCAGCAGCTTAGCCGGGAACAATGAGCAGTTCTTC. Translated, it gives CASSLAGNNEQFF.

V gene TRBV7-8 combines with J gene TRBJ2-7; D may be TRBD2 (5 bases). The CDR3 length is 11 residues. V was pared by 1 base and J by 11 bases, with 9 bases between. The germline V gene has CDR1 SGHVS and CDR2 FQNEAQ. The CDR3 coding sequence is TGTGCCAGCAGCTTAGGTCCGGGAAAGTACTTC. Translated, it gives CASSLGPGKYF.

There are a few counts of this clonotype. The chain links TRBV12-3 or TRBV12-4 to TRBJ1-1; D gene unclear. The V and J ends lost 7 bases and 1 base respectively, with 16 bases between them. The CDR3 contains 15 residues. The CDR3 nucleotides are TGTGCCAGCACCCCTGGAGCGTTTCAGAACACTGAAGCTTTCTTT. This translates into CASTPGAFQNTEAFF.

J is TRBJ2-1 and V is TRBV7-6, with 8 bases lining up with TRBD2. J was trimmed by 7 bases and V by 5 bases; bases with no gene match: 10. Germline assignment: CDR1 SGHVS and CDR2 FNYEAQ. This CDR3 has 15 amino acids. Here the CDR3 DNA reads TGTGCCAGCAGCCGCGGGACTAGAATATGGAATGAGCAGTTCTTC. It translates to CASSRGTRIWNEQFF.

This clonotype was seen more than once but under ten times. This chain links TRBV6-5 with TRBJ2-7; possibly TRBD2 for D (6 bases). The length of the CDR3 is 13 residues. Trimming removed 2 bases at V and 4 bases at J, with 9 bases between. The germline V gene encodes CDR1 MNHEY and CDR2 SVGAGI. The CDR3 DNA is TGTGCCAGCAGTTACCTGGGGACTTACGAGCAGTACTTC. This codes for CASSYLGTYEQYF.

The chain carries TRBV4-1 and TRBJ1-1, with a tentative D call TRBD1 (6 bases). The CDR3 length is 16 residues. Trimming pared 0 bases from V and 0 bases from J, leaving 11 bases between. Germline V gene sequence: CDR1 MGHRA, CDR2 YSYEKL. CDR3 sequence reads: CASSQDLGQMNTEAFF. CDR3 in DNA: TGCGCCAGCAGCCAAGATTTGGGACAAATGAACACTGAAGCTTTCTTT.

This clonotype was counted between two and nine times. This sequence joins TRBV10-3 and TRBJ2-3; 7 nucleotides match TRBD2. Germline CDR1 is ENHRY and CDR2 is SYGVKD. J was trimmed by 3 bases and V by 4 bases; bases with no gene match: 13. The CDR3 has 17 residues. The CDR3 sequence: CAISGSPSGGATDTQYF. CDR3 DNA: TGTGCCATCAGTGGAAGCCCTAGCGGAGGTGCGACAGATACGCAGTATTTT.

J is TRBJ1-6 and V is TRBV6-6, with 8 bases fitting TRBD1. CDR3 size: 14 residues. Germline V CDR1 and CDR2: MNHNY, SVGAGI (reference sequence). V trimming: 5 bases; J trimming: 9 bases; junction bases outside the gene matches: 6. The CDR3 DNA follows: TGTGCCAGCAGTCTAACAGGGGGGGGTTCACCCCTCCACTTT. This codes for CASSLTGGGSPLHF.

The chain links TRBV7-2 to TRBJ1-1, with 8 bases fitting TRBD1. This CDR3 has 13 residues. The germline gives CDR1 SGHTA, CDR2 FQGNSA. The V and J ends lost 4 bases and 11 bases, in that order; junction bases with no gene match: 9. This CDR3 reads CASSSDRGWEAFF. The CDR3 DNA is TGTGCCAGCAGCTCTGACAGGGGATGGGAGGCTTTCTTT.

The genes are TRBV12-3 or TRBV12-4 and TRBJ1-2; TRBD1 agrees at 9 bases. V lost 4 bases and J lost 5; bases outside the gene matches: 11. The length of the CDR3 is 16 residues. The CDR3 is CASSSRDRVFVYGYTF. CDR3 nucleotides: TGTGCCAGCAGTTCACGGGACAGGGTCTTTGTTTATGGCTACACCTTC.